The rows below give T cell receptor beta chains drawn from one sample of a study of beta chain features in type 1 diabetes. Only in-frame clones appear in the TCRdb table, and some are missing; sequencing was by immunoSEQ multiplex PCR. The sample holds about 160,000 clones, about 8.1% seen once. Sequencing used central memory CD4+ T cells from blood. These receptors were collected from a man aged 18 to 29 in good health. Each CDR3 is given with its conserved first and last residue. The D gene is left open where the match is weak. Clone size is stated in some rows and not others, as once, few, many or a class when expanded.

cdr3_nt | cdr3_aa | clone_size | j_call | d_call | v_call
TGCGCCAGCAGCCAAGATCTTTCGGCAGGAACTGGAAACACCATATATTTT | CASSQDLSAGTGNTIYF | . | TRBJ1-3 | . | TRBV4-3
TGTGCCAGCAGTGACCCCGGGACAGCCTATAACTATGGCTACACCTTC | CASSDPGTAYNYGYTF | . | TRBJ1-2 | TRBD1 | TRBV25-1
TGTGCCAGCAGCGTGGGGGCTAGATCTGGGGCCAACGTCCTGACTTTC | CASSVGARSGANVLTF | many | TRBJ2-6 | . | TRBV9
TGTGCCACCGGCTCCGACAAGGGGGAGACCCAGTACTTC | CATGSDKGETQYF | few | TRBJ2-5 | . | TRBV10-3
TGTGCCAGCTCACCACTTCCCCTAGTCGGAAACTATGGCTACACCTTC | CASSPLPLVGNYGYTF | few | TRBJ1-2 | . | TRBV18
TGCGCCAGCAGCCAGGCGGATCGGACAGGCTACACCTTC | CASSQADRTGYTF | . | TRBJ1-2 | . | TRBV4-3
TGTGCCAGCAGGGAGAACTATGGCTACACCTTC | CASRENYGYTF | many | TRBJ1-2 | . | TRBV28
TGTGCCAGCAGCTGGGACAGGGGGGATACGCAGTATTTT | CASSWDRGDTQYF | few | TRBJ2-3 | TRBD1 | TRBV5-4
TGTGCCAGCAGTTCCCGGGACAGAGACACTGAAGCTTTCTTT | CASSSRDRDTEAFF | many | TRBJ1-1 | TRBD1 | TRBV7-9
TGCGCCAGCAGCCCCGGGACAGCTGGGGATGGCTACACCTTC | CASSPGTAGDGYTF | few | TRBJ1-2 | TRBD1 | TRBV5-1
TGTGCCAGCAGCTTCGGGTCCCCTAACTATGGCTACACCTTC | CASSFGSPNYGYTF | few | TRBJ1-2 | . | TRBV7-2
TGTGCCTGCTCGGGGGGACTAGCGGGCACAGATACGCAGTATTTT | CACSGGLAGTDTQYF | . | TRBJ2-3 | TRBD2 | TRBV30
TGTGCCAGCAGTCAGGGCAGCTCTGGGGCCAACGTCCTGACTTTC | CASSQGSSGANVLTF | few | TRBJ2-6 | . | TRBV6-6
TGTGCCAGCAGTTTGGACAGGGGGGTCGGTCAGCCCCAGCATTTT | CASSLDRGVGQPQHF | few | TRBJ1-5 | TRBD1 | TRBV28
TGCAGCGCTGGGACAGGGCGGGGGGACGAGCAGTACTTC | CSAGTGRGDEQYF | . | TRBJ2-7 | . | TRBV29-1
TGTGCCAGCAGCTTAGGTAGCGGGGGGGCCAATGAGCAGTTCTTC | CASSLGSGGANEQFF | . | TRBJ2-1 | TRBD2 | TRBV7-3
TGTGCCACCAGGCAGAAGTCGGGATTCTACGAGCAGTACTTC | CATRQKSGFYEQYF | few | TRBJ2-7 | . | TRBV19
TGTGCCAGCAGTTACTTCCAGGGTCGTCCGGAAGGCTACACCTTC | CASSYFQGRPEGYTF | few | TRBJ1-2 | . | TRBV6-5
TGTGCCAGCAGCACCTCGCCTAGCGGCCAAGAGACCCAGTACTTC | CASSTSPSGQETQYF | few | TRBJ2-5 | TRBD2 | TRBV2
TGTGCCAGCAGCTTTCCCTTAGACAGGGGGCTCGACGAGCAGTACTTC | CASSFPLDRGLDEQYF | few | TRBJ2-7 | TRBD1 | TRBV7-4
TGTGCCTGGAACACACAGGTTCCCTACGAGCAGTACTTC | CAWNTQVPYEQYF | many | TRBJ2-7 | . | TRBV30
TGCGCCAGCAGCTTGACAGGGCCCTACGAGCAGTACTTC | CASSLTGPYEQYF | . | TRBJ2-7 | . | TRBV5-1
TGTGCCAGCAACACAGGGGGGACGAAATACGAGCAGTACTTC | CASNTGGTKYEQYF | . | TRBJ2-7 | TRBD1 | TRBV6-5
TGTGCCAGCAGCTTAAACGCGGGGGCGGGCACCGGGGAGCTGTTTTTT | CASSLNAGAGTGELFF | few | TRBJ2-2 | . | TRBV5-4
TGTGCCACGCGACAGGGTTTGGAGACCCAGTACTTC | CATRQGLETQYF | . | TRBJ2-5 | TRBD1 | TRBV19
TGTGCCAGCAGTTACTCAAACAAAAGGAGAGCTGAAGCTTTCTTT | CASSYSNKRRAEAFF | few | TRBJ1-1 | . | TRBV6-5
TGTGCCAGCAGCCAGGCTTACCAAAACTATGGCTACACCTTC | CASSQAYQNYGYTF | . | TRBJ1-2 | . | TRBV14
TGTGCCAGCTGTCCAGGGGACACCGGGGAGCTGTTTTTT | CASCPGDTGELFF | many | TRBJ2-2 | . | TRBV18